The rows below give T cell receptor beta chains drawn from one sample of a study of metastatic and nonmetastatic thyroid tumors. TCRdb re-called clones via MiXCR from the PCR reads. This sample carries about 15,000 clones, approximately 25% of them seen once, and the ten largest clones take about a tenth. The sample consisted of tumor tissue. The source of these receptors is a female donor with papillary thyroid cancer or a benign thyroid nodule (not recorded which). Some clones in this sample may be carry-over from other donors' samples. The CDR3 runs from the conserved cysteine through the conserved F or W. D genes are given only for firm matches. The size field is filled for only some rows; it gives once, few, many or a size class.

CDR3 DNA | CDR3 protein | clone size | J gene | V gene | D gene
TGCAGTGCCCATGGGCTGTACACTGAAGCTTTCTTT | CSAHGLYTEAFF | NA | TRBJ1-1 | TRBV20-1 | NA
TGTGCCAGCAGCCGGGGGGGTGAGATCTACGAGCAGTACTTC | CASSRGGEIYEQYF | few | TRBJ2-7 | TRBV6-2/TRBV6-3 | TRBD2
TGTGCCAGCGAGGACTCGGCAGGGGGATCAGATACGCAGTATTTT | CASEDSAGGSDTQYF | few | TRBJ2-3 | TRBV6-5 | TRBD1
TGTGCCAGCAGCCCTGAAAAGAATAAGCCCCAGCATTTT | CASSPEKNKPQHF | NA | TRBJ1-5 | TRBV6-2/TRBV6-3 | NA
TGCAGTGCTAGAACTCCAGTGGAGGGAACAGGAAACACCATATATTTT | CSARTPVEGTGNTIYF | once | TRBJ1-3 | TRBV20-1 | NA
TGTGCCTGGGGTGGACTAGGACTCTACGAGCAGTACTTC | CAWGGLGLYEQYF | NA | TRBJ2-7 | TRBV30 | TRBD2
TGTGCCTGGACCATAGCAGGAACGAGCACAGATACGCAGTATTTT | CAWTIAGTSTDTQYF | many | TRBJ2-3 | TRBV30 | NA
TGTGCCAGCAGTTTGGGTCGTAATTCACCCCTCCACTTT | CASSLGRNSPLHF | NA | TRBJ1-6 | TRBV28 | NA
TGTGCCAGCAGCGGGGGACAGGGACCCAATCAGCCCCAGCATTTT | CASSGGQGPNQPQHF | many | TRBJ1-5 | TRBV7-9 | TRBD1
TGCGCCAGCAGCCAAGATCCGGGAGGGAGCACAGATACGCAGTATTTT | CASSQDPGGSTDTQYF | many | TRBJ2-3 | TRBV4-1 | TRBD2
TGTGCCAGCAGCTTAGCGCGGTCTAGCGCATATACGCAGTATTTT | CASSLARSSAYTQYF | NA | TRBJ2-3 | TRBV11-1 | NA
TGTGCCAGCAGTTTATTACAGTTGAACACTGAAGCTTTCTTT | CASSLLQLNTEAFF | few | TRBJ1-1 | TRBV28 | NA
TGTGCCACCGGAGAACTAGCGGGAGAGACCCAGTACTTC | CATGELAGETQYF | NA | TRBJ2-5 | TRBV15 | TRBD2
TGTGCCGGCAGTCCGAGACAGGGCGGGGAGGACACTGAAGCTTTCTTT | CAGSPRQGGEDTEAFF | NA | TRBJ1-1 | TRBV28 | TRBD1
TGCGCCAGCAGCCAGGGATTTAATCAGCCCCAGCATTTT | CASSQGFNQPQHF | NA | TRBJ1-5 | TRBV4-1 | NA
TGTGCCAGCTCGGCAGGGTCGTCCTACGAGCAGTACTTC | CASSAGSSYEQYF | NA | TRBJ2-7 | TRBV6-1 | NA
TGTGCCAGCAGTTTGTCCAAAGGGAGTGAAAAACTGTTTTTT | CASSLSKGSEKLFF | many | TRBJ1-4 | TRBV12-3/TRBV12-4 | NA